This T cell receptor (beta chain) was recovered during a study of beta chain bispecific antibodies for T cell cancers (dated by TCRdb to about 2021). As for the study more broadly: Healthy donor T cells were cocultured with T cell leukemia lines and bispecific antibodies, and TRBV sequencing of the surviving cells was then used to measure how much each TRBV family was depleted. What the authors observed across the whole study: Leukemia cell line cells were mixed with normal T cells in each sequenced sample, and most of the targeted TRBV signal was derived from the leukemia cells rather than from the normal T cells.

For 3 days, T cells were expanded from blood mononuclear cells using either the anti-CD3 antibody OKT3 or CD3/CD28 Dynabeads. The culture conditions for expanded T cells were RPMI 1640 plus 10% fetal bovine serum, recombinant human IL-2 (about 100 IU/ml) and IL-7 (roughly 4.5 ng/ml). For cocultures, 50,000 or so normal T cells were combined with 50,000 or so target cells and bispecific antibody in about 92 ul and incubated for roughly 15 hours at 37 degrees C. Each bispecific antibody was composed of two single-chain variable fragments, which were expressed in a single-chain diabody format with a His tag. Effector T cells were obtained from healthy human donors, and peripheral blood mononuclear cells were isolated from leukapheresis samples by Ficoll density gradient centrifugation. Libraries incorporated unique molecular identifier barcodes, which were used to quantify clonotypes. Qiagen AllPrep DNA/RNA Micro kits were used to isolate total RNA, and an Agilent TapeStation was used to check RNA quality. TCR beta libraries were constructed by 5' RACE, in which cDNA synthesis was followed by two PCR steps with TCR beta constant-region gene-specific primers. Sequencing of the TCR beta libraries was done on an Illumina MiSeq platform. The source study handled its data this way. MIGEC, MiXCR and VDJtools were used for read processing. The frequency of each clonotype was calculated as the fraction of all unique molecular identifiers in the sample that belonged to that clonotype. Using fastp trimming at Q25 and MiXCR clonotype assembly, TCRdb reanalyzed the public sequencing data and kept in-frame beta chains. Every entry covers one CDR3 protein and lists the most common genes and DNA from its rows. The V and J calls shown here were made by TCRdb, not taken from the authors' results. The sample contains more than 15,000 distinct CDR3 sequences, 2.1% of them found a single time. 6.9% of the sample belongs to the ten largest clones.

This clonotype was detected ten times or more. The target of this receptor is not known. No base quality information exists; no much larger clone differs at one position. Sequenced material: healthy donor T cells cultured with leukemia cells. This clonotype was obtained from a human donor in good health. Some clones in this sample may be carry-over from other donors' samples.

The CDR3 has the sequence CASSKRQRLFQETQYF. The nucleotide sequence is given as TGTGCCAGCAGCAAACGTCAGCGACTTTTCCAAGAGACCCAGTACTTC. The chain employs TRBV21-1 and TRBJ2-5. TRBV21-1 constitutes a pseudogene. Including the terminal cysteine and phenylalanine, the CDR3 comprises 16 residues. Just the 48-base CDR3 DNA is kept, in frame starting at base 1.